This T cell receptor (beta chain) appears in the sequencing data of a study of radiotherapy plus CTLA-4 blockade in lung cancer. Study-wide results and limits: Peripheral blood showed expansion of tumor-derived TCR clones after radiotherapy and ipilimumab. Reported findings show early blood T cell clone dynamics, with interferon-beta, best predicted response.

People whose metastatic non-small-cell lung cancer was chemo-refractory got focal radiation along with CTLA-4 blockade by ipilimumab. Method: immunoSEQ multiplex PCR; TCRdb's copy keeps in-frame clones and lacks some. The sample holds about 110,000 clones, more than 75% seen once. Regarding this clone: Its antigen remains unknown.

Sequences were derived from peripheral blood, sampled from a patient treated with radiotherapy plus ipilimumab. This clonotype originated in a human donor with non-small cell lung cancer that progressed on radiotherapy plus ipilimumab. Some clones in this sample may be carry-over from other donors' samples.

CDR3 bases: TGTGCCAGCAGCTTGGCTACAGATACGCAGTATTTT. Its translation: CASSLATDTQYF. The chain carries TRBV5-8 and TRBJ2-3; D remains unclear. CDR3 size: 12 residues. V lost 0 bases and J 3 bases, leaving 2 bases between the germline ends. Germline V gene sequence: CDR1 SGHTS, CDR2 YDEGEE.